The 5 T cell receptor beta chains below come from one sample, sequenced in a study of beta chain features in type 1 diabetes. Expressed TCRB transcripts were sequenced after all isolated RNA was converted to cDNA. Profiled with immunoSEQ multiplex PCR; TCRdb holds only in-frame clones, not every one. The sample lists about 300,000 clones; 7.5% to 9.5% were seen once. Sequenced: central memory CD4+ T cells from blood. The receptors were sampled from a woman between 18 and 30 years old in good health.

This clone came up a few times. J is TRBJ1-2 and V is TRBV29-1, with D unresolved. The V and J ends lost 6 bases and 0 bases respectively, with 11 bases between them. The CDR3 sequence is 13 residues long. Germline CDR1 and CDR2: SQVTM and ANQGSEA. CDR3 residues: CSVEHSTNYGYTF. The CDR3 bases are TGCAGCGTCGAACACAGTACTAACTATGGCTACACCTTC.

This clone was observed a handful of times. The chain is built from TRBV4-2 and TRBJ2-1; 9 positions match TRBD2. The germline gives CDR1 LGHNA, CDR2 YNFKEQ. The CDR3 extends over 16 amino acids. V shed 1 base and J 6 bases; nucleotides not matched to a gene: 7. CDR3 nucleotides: TGTGCCAGCAGCCAAGGTACTAGCGGGCTGGGCAATGAGCAGTTCTTC. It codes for CASSQGTSGLGNEQFF.

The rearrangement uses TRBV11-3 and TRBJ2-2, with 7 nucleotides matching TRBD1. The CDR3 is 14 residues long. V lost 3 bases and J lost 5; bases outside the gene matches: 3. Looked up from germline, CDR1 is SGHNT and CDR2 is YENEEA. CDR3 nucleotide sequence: TGTGCCAGCAGCTTCGACAGGGATACCGGGGAGCTGTTTTTT. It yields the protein CASSFDRDTGELFF.

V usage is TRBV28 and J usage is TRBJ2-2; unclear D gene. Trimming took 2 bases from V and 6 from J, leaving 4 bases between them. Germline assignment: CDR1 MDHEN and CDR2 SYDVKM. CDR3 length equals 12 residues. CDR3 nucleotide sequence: TGTGCCAGCAGTTTACAGGCCGGGGAGCTGTTTTTT. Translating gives CASSLQAGELFF.

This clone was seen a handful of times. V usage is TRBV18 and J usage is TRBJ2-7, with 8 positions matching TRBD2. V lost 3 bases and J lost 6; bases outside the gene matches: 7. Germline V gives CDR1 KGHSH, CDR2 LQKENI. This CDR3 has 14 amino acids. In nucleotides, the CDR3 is TGTGCCAGCTCACCCCCAGCGGGAGCGGGCGAGCAGTACTTC. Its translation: CASSPPAGAGEQYF.